The 24 T cell receptor beta chains reported below all come from one sample, sequenced in a study of response to subunit inactivated influenza vaccine. TCRdb ran MiXCR on the RT-PCR reads and lists one entry per CDR3 protein. The sample includes approximately 500,000 distinct CDR3 sequences, approximately 22% of them seen just once. These records were also assigned to another study, of T cells expressing NK-cell markers. This second report adds: With UMIs, 5'RACE template switching was used to make TCR beta cDNA.

The material sequenced was CD4+ T cells sorted from PBMCs, taken roughly 12 days after vaccination. These receptors were collected from a man over 45 who received an inactivated influenza vaccine.

The rearrangement links TRBV18 to TRBJ2-7; 9 bases agree with TRBD1. CDR3 length: 15 amino acids. J was trimmed by 5 bases and V by 3 bases; bases with no gene match: 8. CDR1 and CDR2 (germline): KGHSH, LQKENI. The CDR3 DNA follows: TGTGCCAGCTCACCCCAGGGACAGGGTATCGACGAGCAGTACTTC. Its protein is CASSPQGQGIDEQYF.

This clonotype was counted a few times. The rearrangement links TRBV12-3 or TRBV12-4 to TRBJ2-5; D is unresolved. This CDR3 region has 13 residues. Trimming took off 5 bases at V and 4 bases at J, with 11 bases between the two ends. The CDR3 region has the DNA TGTGCCAGCAGTGACTCTAGGATAGAGACCCAGTACTTC. This sequence encodes CASSDSRIETQYF.

This clonotype occurred many times. This chain joins TRBV10-3 and TRBJ2-7; D not certain. Germline loops: CDR1 ENHRY, CDR2 SYGVKD. The ends were cut back, 0 bases at V and 4 bases at J, with 4 bases in the middle. The CDR3 has 12 residues. The CDR3 DNA reads as TGTGCCATCAGTGAGTCTCGGTACGAGCAGTACTTC. Its protein product is CAISESRYEQYF.

In its sample, this clonotype was seen a few times. This chain uses TRBV5-1 with TRBJ2-2; the D gene could be TRBD1 or TRBD2 (5 bases each). Germline assignment: CDR1 SGHRS and CDR2 YFSETQ. The CDR3 totals 17 residues. V was pared by 9 bases and J by 3 bases, with 24 bases between. CDR3 residues: CATHPGGRDDDTGELFF. DNA of the CDR3: TGCGCCACCCACCCCGGAGGCAGGGATGACGACACCGGGGAGCTGTTTTTT.

This clonotype was observed at least ten times. This chain connects TRBV10-3 to TRBJ2-3; no clear D gene. V was clipped by 4 bases and J by 4 bases, with 18 bases between them. The CDR3 totals 16 residues. The germline CDR1 and CDR2 sequences are ENHRY and SYGVKD. In DNA, the CDR3 is TGTGCCATCAGTGGAAATCCACCAGGAAGTGCAGATACGCAGTATTTT. Residues: CAISGNPPGSADTQYF.

The V call is TRBV6-5, the J call TRBJ2-3; D not certain. Deletions cut 5 bases from V and 1 base from J, with 13 bases between. This CDR3 has 15 residues. The germline gives CDR1 MNHEY, CDR2 SVGAGI. The CDR3 coding sequence is TGTGCCAGCAGTCACGTGACCGGTCGCACAGATACGCAGTATTTT. This sequence encodes CASSHVTGRTDTQYF.

The chain links TRBV5-1 to TRBJ1-1, with unresolved D. Trimming shortened V by 0 bases and J by 3 bases, and 9 bases separated the two germline ends. Germline CDR1 and CDR2: SGHRS and YFSETQ. The CDR3 spans 14 residues. This chain's CDR3 is CASSLGNMYTEAFF. In DNA form, the CDR3 reads TGCGCCAGCAGCTTGGGGAACATGTACACTGAAGCTTTCTTT.

This clonotype was seen a handful of times. The chain joins TRBV2 to TRBJ1-2; D not certain. The V gene's germline CDR1 is SNHLY and CDR2 FYNNEI. This CDR3 comprises 12 residues. V dropped 4 bases and J dropped 0 bases, with 3 bases sitting between them. The CDR3 spells CASSAANYGYTF. The CDR3 DNA is TGTGCCAGCAGTGCAGCTAACTATGGCTACACCTTC.

This clonotype was counted a single time. J is TRBJ2-5 and V is TRBV4-2, with TRBD2 matching 11 bases. Germline values: CDR1 LGHNA, CDR2 YNFKEQ. Trimming at V came to 0 bases and at J to 1 base, leaving 1 base not matched to a gene. The CDR3 spans 16 residues. CDR3 sequence reads: CASSQDLAGGQETQYF. In nucleotides, the CDR3 is TGTGCCAGCAGCCAAGACCTAGCGGGGGGCCAAGAGACCCAGTACTTC.

This chain uses TRBV5-1 with TRBJ2-4; D is possibly TRBD1 (6 bases). There are 14 residues in the CDR3. Germline assignment: CDR1 SGHRS and CDR2 YFSETQ. V dropped 0 bases and J dropped 6 bases, with 10 bases sitting between them. CDR3 sequence reads: CASSLDRVGNIQYF. The DNA for the CDR3 is TGCGCCAGCAGCTTGGACAGGGTGGGAAACATTCAGTACTTC.

V is TRBV28 and J is TRBJ1-1; 7 bases fit TRBD1. The CDR3 contains 17 residues. Germline V gene sequence: CDR1 MDHEN, CDR2 SYDVKM. V shed 5 bases and J 0 bases; nucleotides not matched to a gene: 12. The CDR3 DNA follows: TGTGCCAGCAGTGAAACAGGGGCGGGGAGGATGAACACTGAAGCTTTCTTT. The encoded protein is CASSETGAGRMNTEAFF.

V gene TRBV6-2 or TRBV6-3 combines with J gene TRBJ2-7; D is possibly TRBD1 (6 bases). V shed 10 bases and J shed 3 bases, with 13 bases lying between them. CDR1 and CDR2 from the germline V gene are MNHEY and SVGEGT. The CDR3 runs to 12 residues. DNA of the CDR3: TGTGCCACCGGGGACATACTCTACGAGCAGTACTTC. This gives the protein CATGDILYEQYF.

Only a few counts were recorded for this clonotype. The rearrangement uses TRBV15 and TRBJ1-6; D remains unclear. Germline V gives CDR1 LNHNV, CDR2 YYDKDF (reference sequence). The CDR3 sequence is 15 residues long. Trimming shortened V by 0 bases and J by 3 bases, and 6 bases separated the two germline ends. Written as DNA, the CDR3 is TGTGCCACCAGCAGAGATGCGGTCTATAATTCACCCCTCCACTTT. Protein sequence: CATSRDAVYNSPLHF.

The sample holds many counts of this clonotype. The V and J genes are TRBV11-2 and TRBJ2-3; D may correspond to TRBD1 or TRBD2 (6 bases each). The CDR3 spans 18 residues. From germline, CDR1 is SGHAT and CDR2 FQNNGV. V was pared by 5 bases and J by 0 bases, with 21 bases between. The DNA of the CDR3 is TGTGCCAGCAGCCTGTTCCGGGGGCTAGCCGGGAGCACAGATACGCAGTATTTT. Translation: CASSLFRGLAGSTDTQYF. The entire variable domain, with the rest obtained from reference TRBV11-2 and TRBJ2-3, is as follows: EAGVAQSPRYKIIEKRQSVAFWCNPISGHATLYWYQQILGQGPKLLIQFQNNGVVDDSQLPKDRFSAERLKGVDSTLKIQPAKLEDSAVYLCASSLFRGLAGSTDTQYFGPGTRLTVL.

This clonotype was counted between two and nine times. The chain recombines TRBV6-1 with TRBJ2-3; D is possibly TRBD2 (6 bases). Looked up from germline, CDR1 is MNHNS and CDR2 is SASEGT. V was cut by 7 bases and J by 2 bases, with 10 bases left in between. The CDR3 spans 13 residues. The CDR3 coding sequence is TGTGCCAGCAACGGAGGGACCACAGATACGCAGTATTTT. Protein: CASNGGTTDTQYF.

This sequence joins TRBV4-2 and TRBJ1-1; D ambiguous. Germline V gives CDR1 LGHNA, CDR2 YNFKEQ. V lost 0 bases and J lost 6, with 5 bases in between. The CDR3 length is 12 residues. This CDR3 is CASSQEFSEAFF. As DNA, the CDR3 is TGTGCCAGCAGCCAAGAGTTCTCTGAAGCTTTCTTT.

The DNA for the CDR3 is TGCAGTGCTAATGATTATAGCGGGAGGGGAGAGACCCAGTACTTC. It translates to CSANDYSGRGETQYF. The chain uses TRBV20-1 and TRBJ2-5; 11 bases are shared with TRBD2. Germline CDR1 DFQATT, CDR2 SNEGSKA (reference sequence). This CDR3 contains 15 residues. Trimming cost V 4 bases and J 4 bases; bases outside gene matches: 8.

The rearrangement joins TRBV6-1 to TRBJ1-3; 9 bases match TRBD1. The CDR3 extends over 15 amino acids. The germline CDR1 and CDR2 sequences are MNHNS and SASEGT. J gave up 2 bases and V 6 bases, and 5 bases lay outside the gene matches. DNA for the CDR3: TGTGCCAGCAGAGACAGGGGGGCCGCTGGAAACACCATATATTTT. It yields the protein CASRDRGAAGNTIYF.

The chain couples TRBV20-1 to TRBJ2-1; D may be TRBD2 (5 bases). CDR1 and CDR2 (germline): DFQATT, SNEGSKA (reference sequence). V dropped 3 bases and J dropped 5 bases, with 11 bases sitting between them. This CDR3 spans 13 amino acids. CDR3 sequence reads: CSARATTHNEQFF. The CDR3 region has the DNA TGCAGTGCTAGGGCGACTACCCACAATGAGCAGTTCTTC.

V and J are TRBV5-1 and TRBJ2-5; tentatively, D is TRBD1 (6 bases). Germline loops: CDR1 SGHRS, CDR2 YFSETQ. V was pared by 2 bases and J by 1 base, with 9 bases between. The CDR3 is 14 residues long. In DNA, the CDR3 is TGCGCCAGCAGCTTAAGGGACATCCAAGAGACCCAGTACTTC. Protein product: CASSLRDIQETQYF.

The chain is built from TRBV20-1 and TRBJ2-2; 7 bases fit TRBD1. The trim removed 4 bases at V and 5 bases at J, leaving 7 bases unmatched. Germline CDR1 reads DFQATT; CDR2 reads SNEGSKA (reference sequence). This CDR3 region has 14 residues. The CDR3 is CSATDRVKTGELFF. The CDR3 bases are TGCAGTGCTACCGACAGGGTTAAGACCGGGGAGCTGTTTTTT.

This clonotype was picked up a small number of times. This CDR3 is CASSLGRTIQETQYF. CDR3 coding DNA: TGTGCCAGCAGCTTAGGTCGGACAATCCAAGAGACCCAGTACTTC. The J gene is TRBJ2-5, the V gene TRBV7-9; D possibly corresponds to TRBD1 (5 bases). Deletions cut 1 base from V and 1 base from J, with 10 bases between. The CDR3 consists of 15 residues. Germline assignment: CDR1 SEHNR and CDR2 FQNEAQ (reference sequence).

The CDR3: CASSSGAGFRETQYF. The CDR3 nucleotides read TGTGCCAGCAGCTCCGGGGCAGGGTTTAGGGAGACCCAGTACTTC. The chain links TRBV12-1 to TRBJ2-5; TRBD1 is the table's D call, not checked against the DNA. TRBV12-1 is a recognized pseudogene. The CDR3 covers 15 residues.

This clonotype was detected a few times. CDR3 loop: CASSPGQAFDEQYF. The DNA for the CDR3 is TGTGCCAGCAGCCCGGGACAGGCATTCGACGAGCAGTACTTC. This chain uses TRBV25-1 with TRBJ2-7; 8 nucleotides line up with TRBD1. V was pared by 6 bases and J by 5 bases, with 9 bases of the junction left unmatched. The CDR3 is 14 residues long. CDR1 MGHDK and CDR2 SYGVNS come from the germline V gene.